Detailed here is one T cell receptor beta chain. Its binding antigen is unknown. Nothing much larger sits one base from this clone, and base qualities are not available. The entry originates in a study of blood T cell repertoires in COVID-19 (dated by TCRdb to 2019 to 2021). Study-wide context: The collaborator samples originated in the United States, Italy and Spain and spanned the acute and convalescent phases of COVID-19. The prospective study material was composed of cDNA or gDNA derived from T cells, B-cell-depleted T cells, or PBMCs. Subjects who had been exposed to COVID-19, were actively infected with it, or had recovered from it provided the deeply sampled blood TCRbeta repertoires that made up the dataset. The repertoires were released in a freely available public database meant as a resource for research on the immune response to SARS-CoV-2. Samples came from the ongoing ImmuneRACE study (first 160 participants) plus 1,254 subjects from 6 global collaborators. Nearly every sample came with metadata listing a de-identified subject ID, COVID-19 status, age in years and sex. HLA class I and class II types, where available, came from metadata supplied by the sample provider rather than from assay-based typing.

TCRbeta CDR3 regions were amplified from genomic DNA using the immunoSEQ Assay, a bias-controlled multiplex PCR. Under the source paper's analysis protocol: Nucleated cell counts per sample were estimated from amplification of reference gene primers within the assay. To quantify the absolute abundance of each unique TCRbeta CDR3 rearrangement, sequence reads were collapsed and filtered. Productive Simpson clonality was computed per sample as the square root of Simpson's diversity index over productive rearrangements. Entries here come from immuneACCESS through TCRdb and include only in-frame sequences with V and J called. Some clones fail to appear in such tables; in the studies checked, an unresolved V gene covers under half of the shortfall, and the cause of the remainder is unknown. V, J and clone size derive from that table, while D and trimming were established from the DNA sequence. A total of 250,000 to 300,000 clones appear in this sample, 90% of them only once. Of the sample, approximately 1.2% is held by the ten largest clones.

Enrolling through a virtual design, the prospective study's participants ranged in age from roughly 18 to 89 years and lived across more than 20 United States geographic areas. In the prospective study, cohorts were assigned on the basis of participant-reported clinical history obtained from a screening survey and a study questionnaire. Recovered participants in ImmuneRACE Cohort 3 were defined as having two consecutive negative NP/OP PCR tests, clearance from a healthcare professional, or resolution of symptoms. Each participant in the prospective study had whole blood, serum and a nasopharyngeal or oropharyngeal swab collected by mobile phlebotomists. Participants in the prospective study had the option to provide additional blood draws and questionnaires over a roughly 2-month period. Before DNA extraction, blood samples from the prospective study were shipped at room temperature or frozen.

Overall study results and their limits: The amount of clinical and demographic metadata varied by source and participant and was provided uncurated.

Inclusive of the bounding cysteine and phenylalanine, the CDR3 is 16 residues long. The kept DNA is CDR3 alone, 48 bases in frame from the first base. Trimming removed 5 bases from V and 3 bases from J; the gene matches leave 5 bases unexplained. The germline V gene encodes CDR1 KGHDR and CDR2 SFDVKD. The clonotype originates from a woman in her 30s who had recovered from COVID-19. Recombination joined TRBV24-1 with TRBJ2-1; 11 middle bases align to TRBD2. Material for sequencing was PBMCs or T cells enriched from blood (not recorded which). The CDR3 loop reads CATSGPTSGIYNEQFF. The DNA sequence reads TGTGCCACCAGTGGCCCGACTAGCGGGATCTACAATGAGCAGTTCTTC.